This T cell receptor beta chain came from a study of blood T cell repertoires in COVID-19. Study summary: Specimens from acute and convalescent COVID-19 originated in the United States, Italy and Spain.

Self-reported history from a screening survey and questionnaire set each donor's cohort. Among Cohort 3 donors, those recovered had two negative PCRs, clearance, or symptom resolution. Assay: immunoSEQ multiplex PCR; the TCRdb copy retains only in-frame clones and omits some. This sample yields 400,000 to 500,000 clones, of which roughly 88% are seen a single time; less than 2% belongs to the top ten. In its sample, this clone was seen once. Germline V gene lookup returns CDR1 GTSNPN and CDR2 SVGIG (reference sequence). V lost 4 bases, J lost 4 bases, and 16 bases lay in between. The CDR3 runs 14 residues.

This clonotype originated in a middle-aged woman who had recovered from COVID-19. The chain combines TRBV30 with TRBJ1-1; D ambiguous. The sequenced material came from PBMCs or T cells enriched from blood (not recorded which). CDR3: CAWNPNGVTTEAFF. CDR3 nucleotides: TGTGCCTGGAACCCTAACGGAGTTACCACTGAAGCTTTCTTT.